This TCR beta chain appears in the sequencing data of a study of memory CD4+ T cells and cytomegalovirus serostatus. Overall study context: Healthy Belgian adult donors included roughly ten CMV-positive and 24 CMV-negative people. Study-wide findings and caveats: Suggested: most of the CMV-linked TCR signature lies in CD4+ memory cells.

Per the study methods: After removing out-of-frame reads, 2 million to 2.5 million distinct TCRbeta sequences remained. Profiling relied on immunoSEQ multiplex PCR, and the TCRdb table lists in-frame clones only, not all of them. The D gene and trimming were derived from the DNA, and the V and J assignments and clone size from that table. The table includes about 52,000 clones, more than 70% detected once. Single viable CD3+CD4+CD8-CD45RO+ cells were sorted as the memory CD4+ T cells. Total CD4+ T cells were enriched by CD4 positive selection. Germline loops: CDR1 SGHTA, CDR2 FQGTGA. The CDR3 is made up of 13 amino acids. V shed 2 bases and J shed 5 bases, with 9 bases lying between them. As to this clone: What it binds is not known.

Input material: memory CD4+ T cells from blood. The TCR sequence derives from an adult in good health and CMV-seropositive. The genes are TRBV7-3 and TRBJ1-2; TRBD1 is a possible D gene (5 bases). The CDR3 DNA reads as TGTGCCAGCAGCTTACAGGGTCGGTATGGCTACACCTTC. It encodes CASSLQGRYGYTF.